The clone carrying this T cell receptor beta chain was counted only a few times. There are 15 residues in the CDR3. The germline V and J ends were trimmed by 3 bases and 7 bases, with 16 bases remaining between them. Germline V lookup: CDR1 MDHEN, CDR2 SYDVKM. The data were taken from a study of T-cell reconstitution after alpha-beta-depleted transplantation in children. Unique molecular identifiers tagged the TCRbeta library. TCRdb reprocessed the PCR reads with MiXCR, giving one entry per CDR3 protein. Counted here are around 250,000 distinct CDR3 sequences, more than 20% occurring once; the ten biggest clones make up about 2.8%.

This rearrangement joins TRBV28 to TRBJ2-1, with D tentatively TRBD2 (6 bases). This clonotype was obtained from a girl between 2 and 10 years old with Fanconi anemia, due to receive a stem cell transplant. The sample consisted of PBMCs, taken before TCRalphabeta/CD19-depleted stem cell transplant. CDR3 in DNA: TGTGCCAGCAGTTTGAAGGCGGGGAATTTGAATGAGCAGTTCTTC. This translates into CASSLKAGNLNEQFF. Based on the CDR3 plus reference TRBV28 and TRBJ2-1, the full variable domain is DVKVTQSSRYLVKRTGEKVFLECVQDMDHENMFWYRQDPGLGLRLIYFSYDVKMKEKGDIPEGYSVSREKKERFSLILESASTNQTSMYLCASSLKAGNLNEQFFGPGTRLTVL.